The present TCR beta chain was sequenced within a study of monozygotic twins with inflammatory bowel disease. Study-wide results and limits: Telling apart the different T cell subtypes was not possible.

Comments on this clonotype: What it recognizes is unknown.

The unique tags termed UMIs, each holding a 6-nucleotide sample barcode, were added by means of template switching. TCRdb re-called the 5' RACE reads; one entry per CDR3 protein, DNA not given. The table for this sample gives approximately 200,000 distinct CDR3 sequences. Material: blood. The clonotype comes from a human donor with ulcerative colitis or Crohn's disease, or a healthy co-twin of an affected twin (not recorded which).

The CDR3 reads CSAKDQGKGTEAFF. V gene TRBV20-1 combines with J gene TRBJ1-1; TCRdb's D gene call, TRBD1, goes unchecked for lack of DNA. Germline loops: CDR1 DFQATT, CDR2 SNEGSKA (reference sequence). There are 14 residues in the CDR3.